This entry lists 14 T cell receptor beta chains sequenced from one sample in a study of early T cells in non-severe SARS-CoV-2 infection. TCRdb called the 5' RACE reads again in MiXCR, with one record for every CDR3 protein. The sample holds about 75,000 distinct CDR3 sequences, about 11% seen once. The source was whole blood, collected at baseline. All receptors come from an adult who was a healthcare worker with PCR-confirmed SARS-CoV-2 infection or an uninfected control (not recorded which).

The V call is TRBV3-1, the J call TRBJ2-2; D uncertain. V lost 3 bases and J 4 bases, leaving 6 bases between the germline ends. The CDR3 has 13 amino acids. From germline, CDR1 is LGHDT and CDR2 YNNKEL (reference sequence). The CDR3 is CASSQRPTGELFF. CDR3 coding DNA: TGTGCCAGCAGCCAGAGACCCACCGGGGAGCTGTTTTTT.

The CDR3 protein is CASSFGTSRTGELFF. For the CDR3, the DNA is TGTGCCAGCAGCTTTGGGACTAGCCGCACCGGGGAGCTGTTTTTT. J is TRBJ2-2 and V is TRBV5-4; 9 nucleotides match TRBD2. Trimming took 2 bases from V and 4 from J; bases not matched to a gene: 3. This CDR3 has 15 residues. In germline, CDR1 is SGHNT, CDR2 YYREEE (reference sequence).

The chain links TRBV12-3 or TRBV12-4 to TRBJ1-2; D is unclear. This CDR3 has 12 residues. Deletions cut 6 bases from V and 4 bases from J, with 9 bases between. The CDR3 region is CASRGRTYGYTF. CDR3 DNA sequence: TGTGCCAGCAGAGGACGGACCTATGGCTACACCTTC.

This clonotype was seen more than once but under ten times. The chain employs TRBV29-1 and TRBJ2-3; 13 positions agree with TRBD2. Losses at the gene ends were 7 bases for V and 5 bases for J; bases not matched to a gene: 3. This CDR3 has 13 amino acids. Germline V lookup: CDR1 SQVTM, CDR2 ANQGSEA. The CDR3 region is CSARLAGGDTQYF. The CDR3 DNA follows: TGCAGCGCACGACTAGCGGGGGGAGATACGCAGTATTTT.

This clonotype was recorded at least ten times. CDR3 in amino acids: CASSTSLPYNEQFF. CDR3 bases: TGTGCCAGCTCGACTAGTCTTCCTTACAATGAGCAGTTCTTC. This chain connects TRBV7-8 to TRBJ2-1; D is perhaps TRBD2 (6 bases). The CDR3 extends over 14 amino acids. Germline CDR1 and CDR2: SGHVS and FQNEAQ. V lost 8 bases to trimming and J lost 4 bases, with 15 bases between them.

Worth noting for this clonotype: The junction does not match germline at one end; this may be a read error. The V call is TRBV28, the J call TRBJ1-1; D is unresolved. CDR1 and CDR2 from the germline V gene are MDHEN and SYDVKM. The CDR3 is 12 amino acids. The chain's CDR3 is CANSFRVTEAFF. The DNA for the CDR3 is TGTGCCAACAGTTTCCGGGTCACTGAAGCTTTCTTT.

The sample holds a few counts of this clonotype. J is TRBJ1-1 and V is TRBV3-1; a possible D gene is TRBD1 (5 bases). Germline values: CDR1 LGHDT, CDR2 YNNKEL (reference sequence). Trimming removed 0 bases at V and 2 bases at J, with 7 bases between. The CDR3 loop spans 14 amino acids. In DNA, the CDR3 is TGTGCCAGCAGCCAAGAGGGGGTAAACACTGAAGCTTTCTTT. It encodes CASSQEGVNTEAFF.

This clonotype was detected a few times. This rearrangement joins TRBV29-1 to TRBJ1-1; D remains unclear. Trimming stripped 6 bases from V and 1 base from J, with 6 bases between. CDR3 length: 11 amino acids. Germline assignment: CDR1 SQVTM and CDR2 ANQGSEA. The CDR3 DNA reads TGCAGCGTCGCAACGAACACTGAAGCTTTCTTT. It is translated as CSVATNTEAFF. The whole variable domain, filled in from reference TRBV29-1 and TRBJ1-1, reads SAVISQKPSRDICQRGTSLTIQCQVDSQVTMMFWYRQQPGQSLTLIATANQGSEATYESGFVIDKFPISRPNLTFSTLTVSNMSPEDSSIYLCSVATNTEAFFGQGTRLTVV.

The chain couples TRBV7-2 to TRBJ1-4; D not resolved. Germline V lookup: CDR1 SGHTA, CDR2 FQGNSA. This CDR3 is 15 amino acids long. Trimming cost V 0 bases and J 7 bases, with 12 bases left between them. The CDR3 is CASSLARISGEKLFF. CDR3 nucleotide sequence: TGTGCCAGCAGCTTAGCCCGGATAAGCGGTGAAAAACTGTTTTTT.

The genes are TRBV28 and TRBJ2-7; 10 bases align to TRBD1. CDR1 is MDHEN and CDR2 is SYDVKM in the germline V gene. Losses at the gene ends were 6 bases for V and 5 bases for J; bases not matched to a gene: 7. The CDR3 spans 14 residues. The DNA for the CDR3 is TGTGCCAGCAGGGGGGACAGGGGAATGAACGAGCAGTACTTC. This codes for CASRGDRGMNEQYF. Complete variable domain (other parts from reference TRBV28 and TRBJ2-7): DVKVTQSSRYLVKRTGEKVFLECVQDMDHENMFWYRQDPGLGLRLIYFSYDVKMKEKGDIPEGYSVSREKKERFSLILESASTNQTSMYLCASRGDRGMNEQYFGPGTRLTVT.

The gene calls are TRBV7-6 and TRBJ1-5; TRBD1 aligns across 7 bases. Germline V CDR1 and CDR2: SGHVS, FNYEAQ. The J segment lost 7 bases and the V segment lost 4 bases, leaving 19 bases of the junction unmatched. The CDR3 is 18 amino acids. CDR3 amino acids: CASSSPTRVDREGQPQHF. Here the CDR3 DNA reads TGTGCCAGCAGCTCCCCCACCCGCGTCGACAGGGAAGGACAGCCCCAGCATTTT.

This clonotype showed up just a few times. The CDR3 nucleotides read TGTGCCAGCAGTCCCCAAAGATTGTCCGGGGAGCTGTTTTTT. This gives the protein CASSPQRLSGELFF. The chain employs TRBV12-3 or TRBV12-4 and TRBJ2-2; D gene uncertain. This CDR3 region has 14 residues. The V end lost 5 bases, the J end lost 6 bases, and 13 bases lay between the germline ends.

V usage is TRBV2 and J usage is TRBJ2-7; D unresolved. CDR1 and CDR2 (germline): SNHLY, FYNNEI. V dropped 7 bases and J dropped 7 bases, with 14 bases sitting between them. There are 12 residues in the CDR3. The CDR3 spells CASNKLLGEQYF. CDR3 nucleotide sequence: TGTGCCAGCAATAAGTTACTCGGGGAGCAGTACTTC.

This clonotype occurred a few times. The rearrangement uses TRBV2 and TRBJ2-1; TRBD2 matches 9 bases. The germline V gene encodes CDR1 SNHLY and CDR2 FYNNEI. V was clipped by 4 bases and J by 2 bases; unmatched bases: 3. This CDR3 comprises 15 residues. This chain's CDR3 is CASSGASGTYNEQFF. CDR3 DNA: TGTGCCAGCAGTGGGGCTAGCGGGACCTACAATGAGCAGTTCTTC.